The 8 T cell receptor beta chains given below trace back to one sample, sequenced in a study of T cells in Graves' hyperthyroidism and ophthalmopathy. Template material for amplifying TCR beta CDR3 regions consisted of RNA transcripts. When the TCR CDR3 underwent first-round RT-PCR, the HTBI primer set was used. TCRdb reprocessed the multiplex PCR reads via MiXCR and lists one record per CDR3 protein. Of 200,000 to 300,000 distinct CDR3 sequences listed, around 17% are singletons. Sequences were obtained from blood. The receptor source for this set is a woman between 18 and 29 years old with Graves' ophthalmopathy.

Ten or more counts support this clonotype. The CDR3 sequence: CASSPPSREAYF. CDR3 bases: TGTGCCAGCTCACCACCGAGTCGGGAAGCATATTTT. This chain links TRBV18 with TRBJ1-3; D gene unclear. The V gene lost 0 bases and the J gene lost 15 bases, with 12 bases spanning the gap. CDR1 KGHSH and CDR2 LQKENI come from the germline V gene. The CDR3 consists of 12 residues.

This clonotype was detected ten times or more. This chain links TRBV7-6 with TRBJ2-1; 16 bases are shared with TRBD2. Per germline, CDR1 SGHVS and CDR2 FNYEAQ. The CDR3 has 16 amino acids. V lost 1 base, J lost 10 bases, and 4 bases stayed unmatched. CDR3 in DNA: TGTGCCAGCAGCTTAGAAGGGACTAGCGGGAGGGTAGAGCAGTTCTTC. Amino acid sequence: CASSLEGTSGRVEQFF.

This clonotype was observed many times. V gene TRBV12-3 or TRBV12-4 combines with J gene TRBJ2-5; D gene unclear. The CDR3 loop spans 14 amino acids. Trimming removed 2 bases from V and 2 bases from J, with 9 bases in between. DNA of the CDR3: TGTGCCAGCAGTTTACGTCTGGGACAAGAGACCCAGTACTTC. Translation: CASSLRLGQETQYF.

This clonotype was seen a handful of times. Since a much larger clone is just one base distant, this may be a read error. The V call is TRBV6-1, the J call TRBJ1-1; no definite D call. The CDR3 totals 13 residues. Germline CDR1 MNHNS, CDR2 SASEGT. CDR3 protein: CARSPATNTEAFF. In DNA form, the CDR3 reads TGTGCCCGCAGCCCTGCGACGAACACTGAAGCTTTCTTT.

This clonotype was detected many times. V usage is TRBV20-1 and J usage is TRBJ1-1; D perhaps matches TRBD1 (5 bases). CDR3 length: 18 residues. V was shortened by 5 bases and J by 0 bases, with 25 bases between the two germline ends. The germline CDR1 and CDR2 sequences are DFQATT and SNEGSKA (reference sequence). CDR3 protein: CSAPGGEGRTVMNTEAFF. Written as DNA, the CDR3 is TGCAGTGCTCCGGGGGGGGAAGGCAGGACTGTCATGAACACTGAAGCTTTCTTT.

This clonotype was counted many times. The DNA for the CDR3 is TGTGCCAGCAGCGTCAAGCGTCATCAGCCCCAGCATTTT. Translating gives CASSVKRHQPQHF. This chain uses TRBV3-1 with TRBJ1-5, with D hard to call. V gave up 5 bases and J gave up 5 bases, with 10 bases separating them. The CDR3 loop spans 13 amino acids. Germline V gives CDR1 LGHDT, CDR2 YNNKEL (reference sequence).

This clonotype was recorded many times. The chain recombines TRBV20-1 with TRBJ1-1, with D possibly being TRBD1 (5 bases). V lost 1 base and J lost 5, with 14 bases in between. Germline loops: CDR1 DFQATT, CDR2 SNEGSKA (reference sequence). The CDR3 spans 14 residues. DNA of the CDR3: TGCAGTGCTAGAGGTCCGGCAGGGAGAACTGAAGCTTTCTTT. Translation gives CSARGPAGRTEAFF.

The chain employs TRBV29-1 and TRBJ2-5, with 12 bases lining up with TRBD2. Per germline, CDR1 SQVTM and CDR2 ANQGSEA. J gave up 5 bases and V 6 bases, and 7 bases lay outside the gene matches. The CDR3 spans 14 residues. CDR3 DNA sequence: TGCAGCGTGAGACTAGCGGGAGATAAGGAGACCCAGTACTTC. Protein product: CSVRLAGDKETQYF.